The following is a T cell receptor beta chain sequence with its context. The antigen is not known. For every TCR library, approximately 4,000 ng of total RNA was used. TCRdb re-called the 5' RACE reads and shows each CDR3 protein once, DNA omitted. The sample data list about 140,000 distinct CDR3 sequences. This entry belongs to a study of monozygotic twins with inflammatory bowel disease. Donors each contributed one blood sample measuring 2 to 2.5 ml. The template was total RNA from whole blood, with no T cell sorting. CDR1 is SGHAT and CDR2 is FQNNGV in the germline V gene. The CDR3 sequence is 14 residues long. Study-level points and caveats: Those with IBD had lower TCRbeta diversity (inverse Simpson) than their healthy co-twins did.

The rearrangement links TRBV11-2 to TRBJ2-7. Specimen: blood. The receptor comes from a human donor with ulcerative colitis or Crohn's disease, or a healthy co-twin of an affected twin (not recorded which). The CDR3 spells CASSLYGNPYEQYF.